These T cell receptor beta chains were read from a single sample in a study of response to subunit inactivated influenza vaccine. TCRdb called the RT-PCR reads again in MiXCR, with one record for every CDR3 protein. The sample gives roughly 550,000 distinct CDR3 sequences, around 21% of which show up once; around 2.8% is in the top ten. This same sample was also taken into another study, of T cells expressing NK-cell markers.

Sequencing used CD4+ T cells sorted from PBMCs, obtained roughly 13 days after vaccination. The origin of the receptors is a man aged 45-65 years who received an inactivated influenza vaccine. CDR3s include the opening cysteine and the closing phenylalanine or tryptophan. The D gene is left open where the match is weak. Rows may omit the clone size; those that give it use once, few, many or a size class.

j_call	clone_size	v_call	d_call	cdr3_aa	cdr3_nt
TRBJ2-5	few	TRBV6-2/TRBV6-3	TRBD2	CASSPPTSGSQETQYF	TGTGCCAGCAGTCCCCCGACTAGCGGGAGCCAAGAGACCCAGTACTTC
TRBJ1-1	few	TRBV18	NA	CASSPIADTEAFF	TGTGCCAGCTCACCAATTGCAGACACTGAAGCTTTCTTT
TRBJ2-3	NA	TRBV20-1	NA	CSASHRFADTDTQYF	TGCAGTGCTAGCCACAGATTCGCAGACACAGATACGCAGTATTTT
TRBJ2-3	few	TRBV11-2	TRBD1	CASSPLTGSDTQYF	TGTGCCAGCAGCCCCTTGACAGGGTCAGATACGCAGTATTTT
TRBJ2-4	NA	TRBV12-2	NA	CASRLPPVAKNIQYF	TGTGCAAGTCGCTTACCCCCCGTAGCCAAAAACATTCAGTACTTC
TRBJ2-1	NA	TRBV5-5	TRBD2	CASDQGLGFSYNEQFF	TGTGCCAGCGATCAGGGACTAGGGTTTTCCTACAATGAGCAGTTCTTC
TRBJ2-5	NA	TRBV9	NA	CASSVGQIQETQYF	TGTGCCAGCAGCGTAGGACAGATCCAAGAGACCCAGTACTTC
TRBJ1-4	once	TRBV19	NA	CASSTGGSGEKLFF	TGTGCCAGTAGTACCGGAGGGAGCGGAGAAAAACTGTTTTTT
TRBJ1-2	few	TRBV20-1	NA	CSARDLGRSGYTF	TGCAGTGCTAGAGATCTTGGGCGTTCTGGCTACACCTTC
TRBJ2-1	NA	TRBV20-1	TRBD2	CSASTSGRANEQFF	TGCAGTGCTTCGACTAGCGGGAGGGCCAATGAGCAGTTCTTC
TRBJ2-5	NA	TRBV4-2	TRBD2	CASSQEGLAVETQYF	TGTGCCAGCAGCCAAGAGGGACTAGCGGTAGAGACCCAGTACTTC
TRBJ1-2	NA	TRBV18	NA	CASSGTDNGYTF	TGTGCCAGCTCCGGGACGGATAATGGCTACACCTTC
TRBJ1-1	once	TRBV3-1	TRBD1	CASSQPTGGRTEAFF	TGTGCCAGCAGCCAACCGACAGGGGGGCGGACTGAAGCTTTCTTT
TRBJ2-1	NA	TRBV24-1	TRBD2	CATSDRAGGRYEQFF	TGTGCCACCAGTGATCGGGCGGGGGGGAGGTATGAGCAGTTCTTC
TRBJ1-1	few	TRBV20-1	NA	CSARDVRGTEAFF	TGCAGTGCTAGAGATGTAAGGGGAACTGAAGCTTTCTTT
TRBJ2-5	few	TRBV18	NA	CASSPRQVTQETQYF	TGTGCCAGCTCACCCAGACAGGTTACCCAAGAGACCCAGTACTTC
TRBJ2-7	NA	TRBV5-1	TRBD1	CASSLGQGARYEQYF	TGCGCCAGCAGCTTGGGTCAGGGGGCGCGCTACGAGCAGTACTTC
TRBJ1-1	few	TRBV20-1	NA	CSARAPTGTEAFF	TGCAGTGCTAGAGCACCAACCGGGACAGAAGCTTTCTTT
TRBJ2-6	once	TRBV11-2	NA	CASSLESGVRGANVLTF	TGTGCCAGCAGCTTAGAGTCAGGGGTACGGGGGGCCAACGTCCTGACTTTC
TRBJ2-5	few	TRBV5-1	TRBD2	CASRPTSALQETQYF	TGCGCCAGCAGGCCAACTAGCGCACTCCAAGAGACCCAGTACTTC
TRBJ1-1	many	TRBV3-1	NA	CASSQAAEAFF	TGTGCCAGCAGCCAAGCGGCGGAAGCTTTCTTT
TRBJ2-7	few	TRBV12-3/TRBV12-4	NA	CASSLFSLEEQYF	TGTGCCAGCAGTTTATTTAGTTTGGAGGAGCAGTACTTC
TRBJ2-1	many	TRBV7-9	TRBD2	CASSLEGLANNEQFF	TGTGCCAGCAGCTTAGAAGGACTAGCTAACAATGAGCAGTTCTTC
TRBJ2-7	NA	TRBV28	NA	CASSLLVDEQYF	TGTGCCAGCAGTTTATTGGTGGACGAGCAGTACTTC
TRBJ1-4	many	TRBV5-5	NA	CASSLAGGPPSTNEKLFF	TGTGCCAGCAGCTTGGCCGGTGGACCCCCTTCAACTAATGAAAAACTGTTTTTT
TRBJ2-5	NA	TRBV6-2/TRBV6-3	TRBD1	CASSYGQGRTETQYF	TGTGCCAGCAGTTACGGACAGGGAAGGACAGAGACCCAGTACTTC
TRBJ2-1	NA	TRBV20-1	TRBD2	CSARGGLAGGGNEQFF	TGCAGTGCTAGGGGGGGACTAGCGGGAGGAGGCAATGAGCAGTTCTTC
TRBJ1-6	NA	TRBV3-1	NA	CASSRLRVDSPLHF	TGTGCCAGCAGCCGGCTCAGGGTTGATTCACCCCTCCACTTT
TRBJ2-3	few	TRBV24-1	NA	CATSDSRAYTDTQYF	TGTGCCACCAGTGATTCGAGAGCATACACAGATACGCAGTATTTT
TRBJ2-7	NA	TRBV5-1	NA	CASRLRQPYEQYF	TGCGCCAGCCGCCTGAGACAGCCCTACGAGCAGTACTTC
TRBJ2-2	many	TRBV7-9	NA	CASSLAQGSVTGELFF	TGTGCCAGCAGCTTAGCGCAGGGTTCGGTTACCGGGGAGCTGTTTTTT
TRBJ2-2	few	TRBV4-3	NA	CASSQVLGLVAGELFF	TGCGCCAGCAGCCAAGTACTGGGATTAGTAGCCGGGGAGCTGTTTTTT
TRBJ1-4	few	TRBV19	NA	CASKSGSATNEKLFF	TGTGCCAGTAAGAGTGGGTCAGCAACTAATGAAAAACTGTTTTTT
TRBJ2-1	NA	TRBV20-1	TRBD2	CSTERGTSAYNEQFF	TGCAGTACAGAACGGGGGACTAGCGCTTACAATGAGCAGTTCTTC
TRBJ1-1	few	TRBV27	TRBD1	CASSPLPRTGMNTEAFF	TGTGCCAGCAGTCCACTTCCTAGGACAGGGATGAACACTGAAGCTTTCTTT
TRBJ1-5	few	TRBV30	NA	CAWAQGEYQPQHF	TGTGCCTGGGCACAGGGTGAGTATCAGCCCCAGCATTTT
TRBJ1-3	few	TRBV12-3/TRBV12-4	TRBD1	CASSHPGGSSGNTIYF	TGTGCCAGCAGTCATCCAGGGGGCTCCTCTGGAAACACCATATATTTT
TRBJ2-7	few	TRBV5-1	NA	CASSLYRQYEQYF	TGCGCCAGCAGCTTGTACAGGCAATACGAGCAGTACTTC
TRBJ2-7	NA	TRBV29-1	TRBD2	CSVEEAGRDEQYF	TGCAGCGTTGAAGAAGCCGGGAGGGACGAGCAGTACTTC
TRBJ2-7	few	TRBV20-1	NA	CSASRRGLYEQYF	TGCAGTGCTAGTCGGCGGGGACTCTACGAGCAGTACTTC
TRBJ2-6	NA	TRBV5-1	NA	CASSPFGPNKHSGANVLTF	TGCGCCAGCAGCCCTTTCGGGCCAAATAAGCACTCTGGGGCCAACGTCCTGACTTTC
TRBJ1-6	NA	TRBV20-1	NA	CSASLGPLNSPLHF	TGCAGTGCTAGCCTGGGTCCCCTTAATTCACCCCTCCACTTT
TRBJ2-7	few	TRBV10-3	NA	CAISEVYEQYF	TGTGCCATCAGTGAAGTCTACGAGCAGTACTTC
TRBJ2-5	NA	TRBV6-1	NA	CASTRGRARETQYF	TGTGCCAGCACCCGGGGAAGGGCTAGGGAGACCCAGTACTTC
TRBJ1-2	few	TRBV12-3/TRBV12-4	NA	CASSPLGRTSYGYTF	TGTGCCAGCAGTCCCTTAGGCAGGACGAGCTATGGCTACACCTTC
TRBJ2-2	many	TRBV5-5	NA	CASSFLWAETGELFF	TGTGCCAGCAGCTTCTTATGGGCAGAAACCGGGGAGCTGTTTTTT
TRBJ2-5	few	TRBV5-1	NA	CASSFRAGDQETQYF	TGCGCCAGCAGCTTTCGGGCAGGGGACCAAGAGACCCAGTACTTC
TRBJ2-1	few	TRBV4-3	TRBD1	CASSQDHGDRPVF	TGCGCCAGCAGCCAAGATCACGGGGACAGGCCGGTCTTC
TRBJ2-7	NA	TRBV20-1	TRBD1	CSARAGTGAYEQYF	TGCAGTGCTAGAGCCGGGACAGGTGCCTACGAGCAGTACTTC
TRBJ2-1	few	TRBV9	NA	CASSLLNSGRNEQFF	TGTGCCAGCAGCCTTTTGAATAGCGGACGAAATGAGCAGTTCTTC
TRBJ2-1	NA	TRBV20-1	NA	CSASLLGLLSNEQFF	TGCAGTGCCTCCCTTCTAGGTCTGCTTTCCAATGAGCAGTTCTTC
TRBJ2-5	NA	TRBV10-3	NA	CAIGGDKTQYF	TGTGCCATCGGCGGGGACAAGACCCAGTACTTC